This T cell receptor (beta chain) stems from a study of cytomegalovirus exposure and HLA in healthy donors. For the study at large: Researchers found that under 90% of 350 to 500 genotyped donors fell within the Caucasian-associated ancestry cluster.

The PCR made use of 60 Vbeta and 13 Jbeta primers. Profiled with immunoSEQ multiplex PCR; TCRdb holds only in-frame clones, not every one. The sample records about 160,000 clones, about 76% being singletons. About this clone: The antigen remains undetermined.

Study observations and caveats: What was likely a sequencing artifact was a cluster of highly shared sequence variants.

Germline V gene lookup returns CDR1 MDHEN and CDR2 SYDVKM. The germline V and J ends were trimmed by 6 bases and 7 bases, with 19 bases remaining between them. The CDR3 runs 14 residues. Sequenced sample: PBMCs. The chain employs TRBV28 and TRBJ2-7, with D maybe TRBD2 (6 bases). This TCR was recovered from a human donor in good health. This CDR3 reads CASSSGTLTWEQYF. Written as DNA, the CDR3 is TGTGCCAGCAGCTCCGGGACTCTAACGTGGGAGCAGTACTTC.